This T cell receptor (beta chain) appears in the sequencing data of a study of CD8 T cells in ankylosing spondylitis. This clonotype was observed at least ten times. Its target is not known. Construction of TCR beta libraries was performed using quantitative 5'-RACE with molecular barcodes. TCRdb re-called the 5' RACE reads through MiXCR, storing one row per CDR3 protein. The sample has about 160,000 distinct CDR3 sequences, about 17% seen once; the top ten hold approximately 8%. CDR1 MNHEY and CDR2 SVGEGT come from the germline V gene. V lost 2 bases, J lost 8 bases, and 28 bases lay in between. The CDR3 runs to 19 residues. Whole-study findings and limits: The disease-linked clones had a CD8+ phenotype and low blood frequencies.

The origin of this receptor is a male donor with ankylosing spondylitis or in good health (not recorded which). The sequencing sample was made of blood, either unsorted or a sorted T cell fraction (not recorded which). The rearrangement joins TRBV6-2 or TRBV6-3 to TRBJ2-1; D perhaps matches TRBD2 (7 bases). DNA for the CDR3: TGTGCCAGCAGTTACGTTCAGGGGAGGGCAAGGCTAGTAACGCATGAGCAGTTCTTC. This sequence encodes CASSYVQGRARLVTHEQFF.